This record concerns one T cell receptor (beta chain) sequence. As yet, its antigen is unknown. The data were obtained in a study of T cells in Graves' hyperthyroidism and ophthalmopathy. TCR beta CDR3 regions were amplified from RNA. HTBI primers were the set used in a first-round RT-PCR of the TCR CDR3. TCRdb reprocessed the multiplex PCR reads via MiXCR and lists one record per CDR3 protein. The sample includes about 290,000 distinct CDR3 sequences, around a fifth of them seen just once. Study-level points and caveats: Most clonotypes that expanded in the thyroid above 0.001 also showed up in blood.

Ophthalmopathy patients had Clinical Activity Score at least 3, NOSPECS grade at least 4, duration under 3 months. Uncontrolled infections, other autoimmune diseases, pregnancy or lactation led to exclusion of patients. PBMCs came from 7.5 to 10 ml fresh peripheral blood. The CDR3 has 15 residues. V shed 0 bases and J shed 3 bases, with 12 bases lying between them. CDR1 is MGHRA, CDR2 YSYEKL, per germline. Sequencing was performed on blood. This chain uses TRBV4-1 with TRBJ2-7; TRBD1 is a possible D gene (6 bases). The origin of this receptor is a man between 50 and 59 years old with Graves' ophthalmopathy. The CDR3 DNA reads as TGCGCCAGCAGCCAAGATTGGAACAGGGTCTACGAGCAGTACTTC. As protein: CASSQDWNRVYEQYF.